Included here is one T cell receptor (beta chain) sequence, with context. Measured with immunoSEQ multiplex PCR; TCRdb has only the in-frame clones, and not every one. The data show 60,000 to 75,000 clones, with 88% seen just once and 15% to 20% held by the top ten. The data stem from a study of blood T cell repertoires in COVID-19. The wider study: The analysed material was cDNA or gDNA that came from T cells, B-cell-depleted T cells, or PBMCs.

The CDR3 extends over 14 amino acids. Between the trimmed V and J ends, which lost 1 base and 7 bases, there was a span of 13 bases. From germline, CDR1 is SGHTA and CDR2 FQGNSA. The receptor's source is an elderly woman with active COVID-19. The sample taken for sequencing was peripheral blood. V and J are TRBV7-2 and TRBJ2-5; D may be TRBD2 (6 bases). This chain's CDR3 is CASSLELASGTQYF. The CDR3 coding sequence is TGTGCCAGCAGCTTAGAACTAGCCTCCGGGACCCAGTACTTC.